A selection of T cell receptor beta chains follows, all from one sample in a study of T cell responses to AZD1222 COVID-19 vaccine. Profiling relied on immunoSEQ multiplex PCR, and the TCRdb table lists in-frame clones only, not all of them. This table has under 150,000 clones, 91% appearing once. This sample comprised peripheral blood, obtained 28 days after the second AZD1222 dose. These receptors all come from an adult who received the AZD1222 COVID-19 vaccine. CDR3s include the opening cysteine and the closing phenylalanine or tryptophan. The order of the fields is clone size, CDR3 length, V gene, J gene, D gene, CDR3 protein, CDR3 DNA. The D gene is left open where the match is weak. Clone size is shown for a subset of rows, as once, few, many or a class of expanded clone.

.	12	TRBV23-1	TRBJ2-3	.	CAPQRGEDTQYF	TGCGCCCCCCAAAGGGGGGAGGATACGCAGTATTTT
.	18	TRBV28	TRBJ1-6	TRBD1	CASRQLTGTDFNNSPLHF	TGTGCCAGCAGGCAGCTCACCGGGACAGACTTTAATAATTCACCCCTCCACTTT
.	16	TRBV19	TRBJ2-1	.	CASSITARAGPNEQFF	TGTGCCAGTAGTATAACCGCCCGCGCGGGCCCTAATGAGCAGTTCTTC
.	14	TRBV6-5	TRBJ1-2	.	CASSRQYREEGYTF	TGTGCCAGCAGCCGACAGTATCGGGAGGAGGGCTACACCTTC
.	15	TRBV6-5	TRBJ2-1	TRBD2	CASRLLAGDKNEQFF	TGTGCCAGCAGACTACTAGCGGGAGATAAGAATGAGCAGTTCTTC
once	14	TRBV6-5	TRBJ1-6	TRBD1	CASRTGAFGSPLHF	TGTGCCAGCAGGACAGGGGCCTTTGGCTCACCCCTCCACTTT
.	12	TRBV19	TRBJ2-1	.	CASSTLTGEQFF	TGTGCCAGTAGTACCCTTACGGGTGAGCAGTTCTTC
.	15	TRBV5-6	TRBJ2-2	.	CASSLAWGNTGELFF	TGTGCCAGCAGCTTGGCTTGGGGGAACACCGGGGAGCTGTTTTTT
.	14	TRBV6-5	TRBJ1-3	.	CATRDSFSGNTIYF	TGTGCCACCAGAGACAGTTTCTCTGGAAACACCATATATTTT
.	18	TRBV6-6	TRBJ2-5	TRBD2	CASSRLGLAGGDVETQYF	TGTGCCAGCAGTCGACTGGGGTTGGCGGGGGGCGACGTAGAGACCCAGTACTTC
.	12	TRBV28	TRBJ1-2	.	CASGELNYGYTF	TGTGCCAGCGGAGAGCTTAACTATGGCTACACCTTC
.	15	TRBV27	TRBJ2-2	TRBD2	CASSLLAAETGELFF	TGTGCCAGCAGTTTACTAGCGGCGGAAACCGGGGAGCTGTTTTTT
.	16	TRBV9	TRBJ2-3	TRBD2	CASSVGLAVGADTQYF	TGTGCCAGCAGCGTAGGGCTAGCGGTAGGCGCAGATACGCAGTATTTT
.	16	TRBV5-1	TRBJ2-2	TRBD2	CASSLPGLAGSGELFF	TGCGCCAGCAGCCTTCCGGGACTAGCGGGGTCCGGGGAGCTGTTTTTT
.	16	TRBV11-2	TRBJ2-7	.	CASSLVGGSLSYEQYF	TGTGCCAGCAGCTTAGTTGGGGGAAGCCTTTCTTACGAGCAGTACTTC
.	19	TRBV7-8	TRBJ1-5	TRBD1	CASSLPTGTGGLGNQPQHF	TGTGCCAGCAGCTTACCTACCGGGACAGGGGGTTTAGGCAATCAGCCCCAGCATTTT
once	13	TRBV2	TRBJ1-1	.	CASSLTLDTEAFF	TGTGCCAGCAGCCTCACCCTGGACACTGAAGCTTTCTTT
.	12	TRBV19	TRBJ2-5	TRBD1	CASSLQGETQYF	TGTGCCAGTAGTCTACAGGGGGAGACCCAGTACTTC
.	14	TRBV2	TRBJ1-2	TRBD1	CASSDPGTAYGYTF	TGTGCCAGCAGTGACCCCGGGACAGCTTATGGCTACACCTTC
.	16	TRBV12-5	TRBJ1-4	TRBD1	CASGLDRGPPNEKLFF	TGTGCTAGTGGTTTGGACAGGGGGCCCCCTAATGAAAAACTGTTTTTT
.	16	TRBV11-2	TRBJ1-5	.	CASSLDRKYSNQPQHF	TGTGCCAGCAGCTTAGACAGAAAATATAGCAATCAGCCCCAGCATTTT
few	15	TRBV6-5	TRBJ1-2	.	CASRRQKEYNYGYTF	TGTGCCAGCAGAAGGCAAAAAGAATATAACTATGGCTACACCTTC
.	12	TRBV7-8	TRBJ1-4	.	CASSLRGEKLFF	TGTGCCAGCAGCTTAAGGGGTGAAAAACTGTTTTTT
.	15	TRBV2	TRBJ1-4	.	CASSPGAGDDEKLFF	TGTGCCAGCAGCCCCGGGGCAGGGGATGATGAAAAACTGTTTTTT
once	15	TRBV11-3	TRBJ2-1	.	CASSSGRSSYNEQFF	TGTGCCAGCAGCTCGGGACGTTCCTCCTACAATGAGCAGTTCTTC
.	15	TRBV18	TRBJ1-4	TRBD1	CASSPGQVGGEKLFF	TGTGCCAGCTCACCCGGACAGGTGGGCGGTGAAAAACTGTTTTTT
.	16	TRBV5-6	TRBJ1-1	.	CASSRLGLGSVTEAFF	TGTGCCAGCAGTCGACTGGGACTGGGATCGGTCACTGAAGCTTTCTTT
.	20	TRBV2	TRBJ2-2	TRBD2	CASSVWGLAGGGLNAGELFF	TGTGCCAGCAGTGTCTGGGGTTTAGCGGGAGGAGGTTTAAACGCCGGGGAGCTGTTTTTT
.	10	TRBV20-1	TRBJ1-2	.	CSASGSADKF	TGCAGTGCTAGCGGTAGTGCGGATAAGTTC
.	14	TRBV5-1	TRBJ2-3	TRBD2	CASSWDYGTDTQYF	TGCGCCAGCAGCTGGGACTACGGCACAGATACGCAGTATTTT
.	15	TRBV24-1	TRBJ2-3	.	CATSDSQDHTDTQYF	TGTGCCACCAGTGACTCACAGGACCACACAGATACGCAGTATTTT
.	14	TRBV7-9	TRBJ1-2	.	CASSPGQLIYGYTF	TGTGCCAGCAGCCCTGGACAGCTTATTTATGGCTACACCTTC
.	13	TRBV5-1	TRBJ1-4	.	CASSDGGNEKLFF	TGCGCCAGCAGCGACGGGGGTAATGAAAAACTGTTTTTT
.	13	TRBV28	TRBJ1-5	.	CASSLTGNQPQHF	TGTGCCAGCAGTCTAACAGGGAACCAGCCCCAGCATTTT
.	15	TRBV6-6	TRBJ1-3	.	CASSPQEHSGNTIYF	TGTGCCAGCAGTCCCCAGGAGCACTCTGGAAACACCATATATTTT
.	11	TRBV20-1	TRBJ1-1	TRBD1	CSARTGQEAFF	TGCAGTGCCCGGACAGGGCAAGAAGCTTTCTTT
.	14	TRBV5-1	TRBJ1-2	.	CASSLLVGPHGYTF	TGCGCCAGCAGCCTGTTGGTGGGGCCCCACGGCTACACCTTC
.	15	TRBV7-2	TRBJ1-5	.	CASSHGVNSNQPQHF	TGTGCCAGCAGCCACGGCGTCAATAGCAATCAGCCCCAGCATTTT
.	12	TRBV12-3/TRBV12-4	TRBJ1-4	.	CASRQGPEKLFF	TGTGCCAGCAGACAGGGCCCCGAAAAACTGTTTTTT
.	12	TRBV6-5	TRBJ1-1	.	CASSARDTEAFF	TGTGCCAGCAGCGCGAGGGACACTGAAGCTTTCTTT
.	14	TRBV19	TRBJ2-1	TRBD2	CASSYSGGAHEQFF	TGTGCCAGTAGTTATAGCGGGGGGGCCCATGAGCAGTTCTTC
.	18	TRBV11-2	TRBJ1-3	TRBD1	CASSLVMRTGGSGNTIYF	TGTGCCAGCAGCTTAGTAATGCGGACAGGGGGCTCTGGAAACACCATATATTTT
.	12	TRBV12-3/TRBV12-4	TRBJ1-1	TRBD1	CASSYGQVYAFF	TGTGCCAGCAGCTATGGACAGGTGTATGCTTTCTTT
.	15	TRBV7-9	TRBJ1-6	.	CASSLREGVYSPLHF	TGTGCCAGCAGCTTAAGAGAGGGGGTTTATTCACCCCTCCACTTT
once	12	TRBV14	TRBJ2-4	TRBD1	CASSPDRGFQYF	TGTGCCAGCAGCCCGGACAGGGGGTTCCAGTACTTC
.	14	TRBV5-1	TRBJ1-2	.	CASSLNGGDYGYTF	TGCGCCAGCAGCTTGAACGGGGGGGACTATGGCTACACCTTC
.	14	TRBV18	TRBJ2-7	TRBD1	CASSLGTGGYEQYF	TGTGCCAGCTCACTCGGGACAGGGGGCTACGAGCAGTACTTC
.	15	TRBV3-1/TRBV3-2	TRBJ1-2	TRBD1	CASSQETGGVYGYTF	TGTGCCAGCAGCCAAGAGACAGGGGGAGTTTATGGCTACACCTTC
.	14	TRBV5-6	TRBJ1-5	.	CASSSGRGDQPQHF	TGTGCCAGCAGCTCAGGGAGGGGGGATCAGCCCCAGCATTTT
.	15	TRBV3-1/TRBV3-2	TRBJ1-5	.	CASSPPGARQGPQHF	TGTGCCAGCAGCCCCCCGGGCGCCCGGCAAGGGCCCCAGCATTTT
.	15	TRBV29-1	TRBJ2-3	TRBD2	CSVGGGSSAADTQYF	TGCAGCGTTGGGGGCGGGAGTTCCGCCGCAGATACGCAGTATTTT
.	14	TRBV20-1	TRBJ2-1	TRBD2	CSASGRGLLNEQFF	TGCAGTGCTAGTGGGAGGGGTCTACTCAATGAGCAGTTCTTC
.	12	TRBV4-1	TRBJ1-5	.	CASSHPNQPQHF	TGCGCCAGCAGCCATCCAAATCAGCCCCAGCATTTT
.	13	TRBV5-1	TRBJ2-7	TRBD1	CASSLVQGYEQYF	TGCGCCAGCAGCTTGGTACAGGGGTACGAGCAGTACTTC
.	14	TRBV7-9	TRBJ1-2	.	CASSLASQGYGYTF	TGTGCCAGCAGCTTAGCGTCCCAGGGCTATGGCTACACCTTC
once	17	TRBV2	TRBJ2-2	TRBD2	CASTRRRAGENTGELFF	TGTGCCAGCACCCGTCGGAGAGCGGGAGAGAACACCGGGGAGCTGTTTTTT
.	16	TRBV9	TRBJ2-2	.	CASSVVVAANTGELFF	TGTGCCAGCAGCGTAGTAGTAGCAGCGAACACCGGGGAGCTGTTTTTT
.	13	TRBV25-1	TRBJ2-5	.	CASSPPNGETQYF	TGTGCCAGCAGCCCCCCAAATGGAGAGACCCAGTACTTC